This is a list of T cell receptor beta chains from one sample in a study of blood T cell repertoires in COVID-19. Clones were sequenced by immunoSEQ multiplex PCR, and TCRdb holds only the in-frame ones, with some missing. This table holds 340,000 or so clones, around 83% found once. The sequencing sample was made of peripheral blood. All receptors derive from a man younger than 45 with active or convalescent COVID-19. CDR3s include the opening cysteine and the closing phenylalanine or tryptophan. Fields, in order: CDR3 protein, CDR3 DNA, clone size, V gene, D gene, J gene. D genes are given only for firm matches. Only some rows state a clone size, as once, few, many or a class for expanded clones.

cdr3_aa: CASSSTPGGAKAEAFF
cdr3_nt: TGTGCCAGCAGTTCTACCCCTGGTGGGGCAAAGGCTGAAGCTTTCTTT
clone_size: .
v_call: TRBV6-5
d_call: .
j_call: TRBJ1-1

cdr3_aa: CASSYTTSGGTGELFF
cdr3_nt: TGTGCCAGCAGTTACACGACTAGCGGGGGCACCGGGGAGCTGTTTTTT
clone_size: .
v_call: TRBV6-5
d_call: TRBD2
j_call: TRBJ2-2

cdr3_aa: CASSQERDREAFF
cdr3_nt: TGCGCCAGCAGCCAAGAAAGGGACAGAGAAGCTTTCTTT
clone_size: few
v_call: TRBV4-3
d_call: TRBD1
j_call: TRBJ1-1

cdr3_aa: CSVEPLRAHGYTF
cdr3_nt: TGCAGCGTCGAGCCCTTGAGGGCGCATGGCTACACCTTC
clone_size: few
v_call: TRBV29-1
d_call: .
j_call: TRBJ1-2

cdr3_aa: CSVPRLEGYTF
cdr3_nt: TGCAGCGTCCCCCGGTTAGAGGGCTACACCTTC
clone_size: .
v_call: TRBV29-1
d_call: .
j_call: TRBJ1-2

cdr3_aa: CASSVSGGQPQHF
cdr3_nt: TGTGCCAGCAGCGTATCAGGGGGCCAGCCCCAGCATTTT
clone_size: .
v_call: TRBV9
d_call: TRBD1
j_call: TRBJ1-5

cdr3_aa: CASSSRVGEKLFF
cdr3_nt: TGTGCCAGCAGCTCGAGGGTGGGGGAAAAACTGTTTTTT
clone_size: .
v_call: TRBV7-9
d_call: .
j_call: TRBJ1-4

cdr3_aa: CASRLGGTEAFF
cdr3_nt: TGTGCCAGCAGGCTCGGAGGGACTGAAGCTTTCTTT
clone_size: .
v_call: TRBV12-3/TRBV12-4
d_call: .
j_call: TRBJ1-1

cdr3_aa: CASKRRGPYEQYF
cdr3_nt: TGTGCCAGCAAGAGGAGGGGACCCTACGAGCAGTACTTC
clone_size: .
v_call: TRBV6-5
d_call: .
j_call: TRBJ2-7

cdr3_aa: CASSYQGAKDEQYF
cdr3_nt: TGTGCCAGCAGTTACCAGGGGGCTAAAGACGAGCAGTACTTC
clone_size: .
v_call: TRBV6-6
d_call: TRBD1
j_call: TRBJ2-7

cdr3_aa: CASSIVGQGRGELFF
cdr3_nt: TGTGCCAGTAGTATAGTAGGCCAGGGCCGCGGGGAGCTGTTTTTT
clone_size: .
v_call: TRBV19
d_call: .
j_call: TRBJ2-2

cdr3_aa: CASSQGKGNTIYF
cdr3_nt: TGCGCCAGCAGCCAAGGGAAGGGGAACACCATATATTTT
clone_size: .
v_call: TRBV4-3
d_call: .
j_call: TRBJ1-3

cdr3_aa: CASSQDERGGQDEQFF
cdr3_nt: TGTGCCAGCAGCCAAGATGAGCGGGGGGGCCAGGATGAGCAGTTCTTC
clone_size: .
v_call: TRBV14
d_call: TRBD2
j_call: TRBJ2-1

cdr3_aa: CASSPDPRQIPSRAFF
cdr3_nt: TGTGCCAGCAGCCCAGACCCTAGACAGATCCCATCCCGCGCTTTCTTT
clone_size: .
v_call: TRBV7-2
d_call: .
j_call: TRBJ1-1

cdr3_aa: CASSHPRGTSTDTQYF
cdr3_nt: TGCGCCAGCAGCCACCCCAGGGGAACTAGCACAGATACGCAGTATTTT
clone_size: .
v_call: TRBV4-1
d_call: .
j_call: TRBJ2-3

cdr3_aa: CASSATYEQYF
cdr3_nt: TGTGCCAGCAGTGCGACCTACGAGCAGTACTTC
clone_size: .
v_call: TRBV7-9
d_call: .
j_call: TRBJ2-7

cdr3_aa: CASSAGGAGANVLTF
cdr3_nt: TGTGCCAGCAGTGCAGGGGGCGCTGGGGCCAACGTCCTGACTTTC
clone_size: .
v_call: TRBV25-1
d_call: TRBD1
j_call: TRBJ2-6

cdr3_aa: CASGDTGGGNEKLFF
cdr3_nt: TGTGCCAGCGGCGACACAGGGGGCGGGAATGAAAAACTGTTTTTT
clone_size: .
v_call: TRBV11-2
d_call: TRBD1
j_call: TRBJ1-4

cdr3_aa: CARGGLDPDQPQHF
cdr3_nt: TGTGCCAGGGGGGGTTTAGACCCTGATCAGCCCCAGCATTTT
clone_size: few
v_call: TRBV2
d_call: .
j_call: TRBJ1-5

cdr3_aa: CASSWANEQFF
cdr3_nt: TGTGCCAGCAGCTGGGCCAATGAGCAGTTCTTC
clone_size: .
v_call: TRBV7-9
d_call: .
j_call: TRBJ2-1

cdr3_aa: CASSYVAANTEAFF
cdr3_nt: TGTGCCAGCAGTTACGTAGCCGCGAACACTGAAGCTTTCTTT
clone_size: .
v_call: TRBV6-6
d_call: .
j_call: TRBJ1-1

cdr3_aa: CASSEARQTEAFF
cdr3_nt: TGTGCCAGCAGTGAAGCGAGGCAGACTGAAGCTTTCTTT
clone_size: .
v_call: TRBV6-1
d_call: .
j_call: TRBJ1-1

cdr3_aa: CASSEPGLAKNIQYF
cdr3_nt: TGTGCCAGCAGTGAACCGGGACTAGCCAAAAACATTCAGTACTTC
clone_size: .
v_call: TRBV25-1
d_call: .
j_call: TRBJ2-4

cdr3_aa: CAWRKTGGNTEAFF
cdr3_nt: TGTGCCTGGAGGAAGACAGGGGGGAACACTGAAGCTTTCTTT
clone_size: few
v_call: TRBV30
d_call: TRBD1
j_call: TRBJ1-1

cdr3_aa: CASSVFEGELFF
cdr3_nt: TGTGCCAGCAGCGTATTCGAGGGGGAGCTGTTTTTT
clone_size: .
v_call: TRBV11-1
d_call: .
j_call: TRBJ2-2